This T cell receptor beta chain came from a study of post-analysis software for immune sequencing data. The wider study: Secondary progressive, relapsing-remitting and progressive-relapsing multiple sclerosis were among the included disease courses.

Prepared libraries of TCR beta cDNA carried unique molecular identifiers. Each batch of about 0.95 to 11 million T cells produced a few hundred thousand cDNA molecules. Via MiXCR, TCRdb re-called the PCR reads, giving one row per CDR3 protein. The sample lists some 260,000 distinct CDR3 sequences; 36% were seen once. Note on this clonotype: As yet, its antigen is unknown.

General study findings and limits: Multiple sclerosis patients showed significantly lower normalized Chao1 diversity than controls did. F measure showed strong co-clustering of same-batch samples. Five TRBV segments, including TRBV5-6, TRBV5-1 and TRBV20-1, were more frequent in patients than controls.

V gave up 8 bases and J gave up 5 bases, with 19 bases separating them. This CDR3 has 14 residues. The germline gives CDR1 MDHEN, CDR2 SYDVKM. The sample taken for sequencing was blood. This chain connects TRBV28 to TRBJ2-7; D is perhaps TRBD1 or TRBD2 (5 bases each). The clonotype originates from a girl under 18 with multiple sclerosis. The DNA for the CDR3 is TGTGCCAGCGAGCCCTGGGGGAATATCGACGAGCAGTACTTC. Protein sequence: CASEPWGNIDEQYF.